The 28 T cell receptor beta chains presented below share a single source sample, sequenced in a study of T cell responses to AZD1222 COVID-19 vaccine. Sequencing was performed with immunoSEQ multiplex PCR; in TCRdb, only in-frame clones are kept and a portion is missing. This sample has 150,000 to 200,000 clones, with 90% found just once. This sample comprised peripheral blood, obtained 28 days after the second dose of the MenACWY control vaccine. These receptors were obtained from an adult who received the MenACWY meningococcal vaccine as a control.

The V gene is TRBV5-4, the J gene TRBJ1-1; unclear D gene. This CDR3 has 15 amino acids. Between the trimmed V and J ends, which lost 4 bases and 4 bases, there was a span of 17 bases. Per the germline V gene, CDR1 is SGHNT and CDR2 is YYREEE (reference sequence). The CDR3 loop reads CASSTTRGVGTEAFF. The CDR3 nucleotides read TGTGCCAGCAGCACGACCCGGGGAGTAGGCACTGAAGCTTTCTTT.

The rearrangement links TRBV15 to TRBJ2-4; 9 positions match TRBD2. Losses at the gene ends were 2 bases for V and 4 bases for J; bases not matched to a gene: 9. CDR3 length equals 17 residues. Germline loops: CDR1 LNHNV, CDR2 YYDKDF (reference sequence). The CDR3 DNA sequence: TGTGCCACCAGCAGACCCCGACTAGCGGAGCATAAAAACATTCAGTACTTC. This translates into CATSRPRLAEHKNIQYF.

The CDR3 DNA follows: TGTGCCAGCAGGTCCGGGACTAGCGAGCTCGGGGAGCTGTTTTTT. Translated: CASRSGTSELGELFF. The chain carries TRBV5-4 and TRBJ2-2, with 10 bases identical to TRBD2. V was pared by 5 bases and J by 7 bases, with 8 bases of the junction left unmatched. Germline-derived CDR1 and CDR2 are SGHNT and YYREEE (reference sequence). The CDR3 consists of 15 residues.

The CDR3 here is CASSTSGSYNEQFF. For the CDR3, the DNA is TGTGCCAGCAGTACTAGCGGGAGTTACAATGAGCAGTTCTTC. V usage is TRBV3-1 (or the pseudogene TRBV3-2) and J usage is TRBJ2-1; 11 positions agree with TRBD2. The CDR3 is 14 amino acids. Germline-derived CDR1 and CDR2 are LGHDT and YNNKEL (reference sequence). With 6 bases clipped from V and 4 bases from J, the junction kept 2 bases outside the gene matches.

Here the CDR3 reads CASSPTGTDLEQFF. The DNA of the CDR3 is TGTGCCAGCTCACCTACAGGGACAGACCTTGAGCAGTTCTTC. The J gene is TRBJ2-1, the V gene TRBV18; 7 bases line up with TRBD1. The CDR3 has 14 residues. The V and J ends lost 3 bases and 9 bases, in that order; junction bases with no gene match: 8. CDR1 KGHSH and CDR2 LQKENI come from the germline V gene.

The rearrangement uses TRBV19 and TRBJ2-1, with TRBD2 identical over 14 bases. The V and J ends lost 7 bases and 9 bases, in that order; junction bases with no gene match: 8. Looked up from germline, CDR1 is LNHDA and CDR2 is SQIVND (reference sequence). The CDR3 runs to 15 residues. CDR3 DNA: TGTGCCAGTACCCGGGGACTAGCGGGAGAAGGTGAGCAGTTCTTC. This codes for CASTRGLAGEGEQFF.

The J gene is TRBJ2-3, the V gene TRBV30; D possibly corresponds to TRBD2 (6 bases). V was pared by 5 bases and J by 3 bases, with 15 bases between. The length of the CDR3 is 14 residues. Germline loops: CDR1 GTSNPN, CDR2 SVGIG (reference sequence). CDR3 bases: TGTGCCTGGGGCGCGGAGGGCCGTACAGATACGCAGTATTTT. Translating gives CAWGAEGRTDTQYF.

This chain connects TRBV6-5 to TRBJ1-4; no clear D gene. Trimming removed 0 bases at V and 3 bases at J, with 11 bases between. The length of the CDR3 is 16 residues. Germline V gene sequence: CDR1 MNHEY, CDR2 SVGAGI. The CDR3 protein is CASSYSITGANEKLFF. The CDR3 DNA sequence: TGTGCCAGCAGTTACTCCATTACTGGGGCTAATGAAAAACTGTTTTTT.

The gene calls are TRBV5-4 and TRBJ2-5; D not resolved. The ends were cut back, 4 bases at V and 2 bases at J, with 9 bases in the middle. The CDR3 covers 13 residues. Looked up from germline, CDR1 is SGHNT and CDR2 is YYREEE (reference sequence). The DNA for the CDR3 is TGTGCCAGCAGCCCCACAGATCAAGAGACCCAGTACTTC. Encoded protein: CASSPTDQETQYF.

The chain uses TRBV24-1 and TRBJ1-2, with no clear D. Germline V gives CDR1 KGHDR, CDR2 SFDVKD. V was shortened by 2 bases and J by 4 bases, with 10 bases between the two germline ends. The CDR3 is 14 residues long. The DNA of the CDR3 is TGTGCCACCAGTGATTCTCAGCTCCCCTATGGCTACACCTTC. Translation: CATSDSQLPYGYTF.

This clone was seen only a few times. J is TRBJ1-1 and V is TRBV5-1; no reliable D call. Trimming removed 1 base at V and 0 bases at J, with 10 bases between. The CDR3 contains 15 residues. Germline CDR1 SGHRS, CDR2 YFSETQ. The CDR3 is CASSLYLGMNTEAFF. CDR3 nucleotide sequence: TGCGCCAGCAGCTTGTATCTCGGCATGAACACTGAAGCTTTCTTT. Using reference TRBV5-1 and TRBJ1-1 for the parts outside the CDR3, the full variable domain is KAGVTQTPRYLIKTRGQQVTLSCSPISGHRSVSWYQQTPGQGLQFLFEYFSETQRNKGNFPGRFSGRQFSNSRSEMNVSTLELGDSALYLCASSLYLGMNTEAFFGQGTRLTVV.

The genes are TRBV4-3 and TRBJ2-3; 11 nucleotides match TRBD1. The germline CDR1 and CDR2 sequences are LGHNA and YSLEER. The CDR3 covers 17 residues. V lost 1 base and J lost 2; bases outside the gene matches: 5. The DNA of the CDR3 is TGCGCCAGCAGCCAAGGAACGGGACAGGGGGTCACAGATACGCAGTATTTT. Translating gives CASSQGTGQGVTDTQYF.

This chain uses TRBV16 with TRBJ2-7; the D gene is possibly TRBD2 (6 bases). CDR3 length equals 18 residues. Germline V gene sequence: CDR1 KGHSY, CDR2 FQNENV. The V end was cut by 1 base, the J end by 0 bases, with 19 bases between. CDR3 bases: TGTGCCAGCAGCCAATGGGGGGTCCGGGACTTACCCTCCTACGAGCAGTACTTC. Translating it yields CASSQWGVRDLPSYEQYF.

V gene TRBV4-1 combines with J gene TRBJ1-5; D gene uncertain. CDR1 and CDR2 (germline): MGHRA, YSYEKL. Between the trimmed V and J ends, which lost 3 bases and 9 bases, there was a span of 15 bases. The CDR3 loop spans 14 amino acids. CDR3 nucleotides: TGCGCCAGCAGCCACGGACCCATAAAGGCGCCCCAGCATTTT. This translates into CASSHGPIKAPQHF.

The chain carries TRBV13 and TRBJ2-5; 13 nucleotides agree with TRBD2. The V gene's germline CDR1 is PRHDT and CDR2 FYEKMQ (reference sequence). Trimming removed 5 bases from V and 4 bases from J; junction bases left unmatched: 7. The CDR3 loop spans 16 amino acids. The CDR3 sequence: CASSPGTSGIGETQYF. The CDR3 DNA is TGTGCCAGCAGCCCCGGGACTAGCGGGATTGGAGAGACCCAGTACTTC. The complete variable domain, with remaining parts taken from reference TRBV13 and TRBJ2-5, reads AAGVIQSPRHLIKEKRETATLKCYPIPRHDTVYWYQQGPGQDPQFLISFYEKMQSDKGSIPDRFSAQQFSDYHSELNMSSLELGDSALYFCASSPGTSGIGETQYFGPGTRLLVL.

In its sample, this clone was seen once. This chain uses TRBV7-8 with TRBJ2-1; D is possibly TRBD2 (6 bases). CDR3 length: 13 amino acids. The V gene lost 4 bases and the J gene lost 7 bases, with 11 bases spanning the gap. The V gene's germline CDR1 is SGHVS and CDR2 FQNEAQ. CDR3 coding DNA: TGTGCCAGCAGCTACGGGACTGCTAATGAGCAGTTCTTC. It codes for CASSYGTANEQFF.

The J gene is TRBJ2-5, the V gene TRBV29-1; 8 bases fit TRBD2. With V trimmed by 4 bases and J by 4 bases, 5 bases remained unmatched. The germline V gene encodes CDR1 SQVTM and CDR2 ANQGSEA. The CDR3 is 13 residues long. The CDR3 is CSVVVLAVETQYF. The CDR3 DNA follows: TGCAGCGTTGTCGTACTAGCGGTAGAGACCCAGTACTTC.

The chain couples TRBV3-1 (or the pseudogene TRBV3-2) to TRBJ1-2, with a weak D call TRBD1 (5 bases). The CDR3 runs to 15 residues. Trimming took 5 bases from V and 0 from J, leaving 13 bases between them. The germline CDR1 and CDR2 sequences are LGHDT and YNNKEL (reference sequence). The CDR3 DNA is TGTGCCAGCAGCTATTCGGACACTTCTAACTATGGCTACACCTTC. Translated, it gives CASSYSDTSNYGYTF.

The chain links TRBV2 to TRBJ2-7, with TRBD1 matching over 9 bases. V was pared by 7 bases and J by 5 bases, with 6 bases of the junction left unmatched. CDR1 SNHLY and CDR2 FYNNEI come from the germline V gene. This CDR3 contains 13 residues. CDR3 coding DNA: TGTGCCAGCAAGGGACAGGGTTTAAACGAGCAGTACTTC. Amino acid sequence: CASKGQGLNEQYF.

The V gene is TRBV6-2 or TRBV6-3, the J gene TRBJ2-2, with TRBD2 as a possible D gene (6 bases). The germline V gene has CDR1 MNHEY and CDR2 SVGEGT. This CDR3 region has 15 residues. Trimming left V 0 bases short and J 6 bases short, with 11 bases between. The CDR3 DNA reads TGTGCCAGCAGTTACTCGTTGGGACTCCCCGGGGAGCTGTTTTTT. Its translation is CASSYSLGLPGELFF.

The chain is built from TRBV14 and TRBJ2-1, with D possibly being TRBD1 (5 bases). The CDR3 is 13 amino acids. V was shortened by 0 bases and J by 14 bases, with 14 bases between the two germline ends. From germline, CDR1 is SGHDN and CDR2 FVKESK. The CDR3 loop reads CASSQDLVGVKFF. CDR3 nucleotides: TGTGCCAGCAGCCAAGATTTAGTAGGGGTTAAGTTCTTC.

This clone has a single count. The chain uses TRBV18 and TRBJ1-1; no clear D gene. This CDR3 is 15 amino acids long. V was shortened by 0 bases and J by 0 bases, with 8 bases between the two germline ends. Germline lookup yields CDR1 KGHSH and CDR2 LQKENI. CDR3 sequence (DNA): TGTGCCAGCTCACCACCATCCCAGCTGAACACTGAAGCTTTCTTT. Translating gives CASSPPSQLNTEAFF. The full variable domain, rest sourced from reference TRBV18 and TRBJ1-1, is NAGVMQNPRHLVRRRGQEARLRCSPMKGHSHVYWYRQLPEEGLKFMVYLQKENIIDESGMPKERFSAEFPKEGPSILRIQQVVRGDSAAYFCASSPPSQLNTEAFFGQGTRLTVV.

The chain joins TRBV15 to TRBJ1-1, with TRBD1 matching 7 bases. Per the germline V gene, CDR1 is LNHNV and CDR2 is YYDKDF (reference sequence). Germline trimming cut 5 bases from V and 4 bases from J; bases unmatched to any gene: 4. This CDR3 has 13 amino acids. The CDR3 is CATSEDRVTEAFF. The CDR3 coding sequence is TGTGCCACCAGCGAAGACAGGGTCACTGAAGCTTTCTTT.

This clone was observed a single time. The V call is TRBV19, the J call TRBJ1-3; maybe TRBD1 (5 bases). V lost 5 bases and J lost 1, with 12 bases in between. The germline gives CDR1 LNHDA, CDR2 SQIVND (reference sequence). The CDR3 covers 15 residues. CDR3 sequence reads: CASSFSGNSGNTIYF. CDR3 nucleotide sequence: TGTGCCAGTAGTTTTTCAGGGAATTCTGGAAACACCATATATTTT.

In DNA, the CDR3 is TGTGCCAGCAGGCCTTTAGCGGGAGCGGGGGAGCAGTACTTC. It translates to CASRPLAGAGEQYF. This chain joins TRBV27 and TRBJ2-7; TRBD2 aligns across 9 bases. The length of the CDR3 is 14 residues. The J segment lost 7 bases and the V segment lost 6 bases, leaving 10 bases of the junction unmatched. CDR1 and CDR2 (germline): MNHEY, SMNVEV (reference sequence).

The chain recombines TRBV10-3 with TRBJ1-2; tentative D call: TRBD1 (6 bases). Trimming took off 10 bases at V and 3 bases at J, with 12 bases between the two ends. CDR3 length: 12 amino acids. Per the germline V gene, CDR1 is ENHRY and CDR2 is SYGVKD. The DNA for the CDR3 is TGTGCCACCCCGGGACACTACTATGGCTACACCTTC. Translating it yields CATPGHYYGYTF.

CDR3 in amino acids: CASSAPTGQARGYTF. CDR3 nucleotide sequence: TGTGCCAGCAGCGCCCCGACAGGGCAGGCTAGGGGCTACACCTTC. J is TRBJ1-2 and V is TRBV7-9, with 7 nucleotides matching TRBD1. The CDR3 length is 15 residues. After removal of 5 bases from V and 8 bases from J, the junction contained 14 bases not matched to a gene. Germline V gene data show CDR1 as SEHNR and CDR2 as FQNEAQ (reference sequence). The full variable domain, rest sourced from reference TRBV7-9 and TRBJ1-2, is DTGVSQNPRHKITKRGQNVTFRCDPISEHNRLYWYRQTLGQGPEFLTYFQNEAQLEKSRLLSDRFSAERPKGSFSTLEIQRTEQGDSAMYLCASSAPTGQARGYTFGSGTRLTVV.

V is TRBV18 and J is TRBJ2-7, with TRBD2 matching over 9 bases. CDR1 is KGHSH and CDR2 is LQKENI in the germline V gene. The CDR3 contains 16 residues. The J segment lost 4 bases and the V segment lost 0 bases, leaving 7 bases of the junction unmatched. CDR3: CASSPPVASGKYEQYF. The CDR3 DNA is TGTGCCAGCTCACCACCGGTGGCTAGCGGGAAATACGAGCAGTACTTC.